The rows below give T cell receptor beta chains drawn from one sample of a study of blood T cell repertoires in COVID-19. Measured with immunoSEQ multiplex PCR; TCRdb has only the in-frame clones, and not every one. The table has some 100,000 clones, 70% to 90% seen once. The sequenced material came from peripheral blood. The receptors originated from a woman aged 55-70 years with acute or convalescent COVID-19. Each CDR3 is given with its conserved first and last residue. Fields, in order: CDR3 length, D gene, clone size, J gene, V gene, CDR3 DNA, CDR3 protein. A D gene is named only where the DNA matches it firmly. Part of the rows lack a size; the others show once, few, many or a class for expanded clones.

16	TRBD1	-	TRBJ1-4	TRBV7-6	TGTGCCAGCAGCTTAGAACAGGGGGTAGCTAATGAAAAACTGTTTTTT	CASSLEQGVANEKLFF
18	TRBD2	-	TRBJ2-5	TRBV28	TGTGCCAGCAGTTTACGGTGGCTAGCGGGAGTAGGAGAAGAGACCCAGTACTTC	CASSLRWLAGVGEETQYF
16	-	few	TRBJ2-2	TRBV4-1	TGCGCCAGCAGCCAAGATTGGGCAAGTCGGACCGGGGAGCTGTTTTTT	CASSQDWASRTGELFF
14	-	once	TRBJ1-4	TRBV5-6	TGTGCCAGCCGGAAGACGGGAGGGGATGAAAAACTGTTTTTT	CASRKTGGDEKLFF
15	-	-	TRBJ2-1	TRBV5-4	TGTGCCAGCAGCGACGGGATAATCCAGGGGAATGAGCAGTTCTTC	CASSDGIIQGNEQFF
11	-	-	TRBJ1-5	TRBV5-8	TGTGCCAGCAGCCCGGGCGGGACCCAGCATTTT	CASSPGGTQHF
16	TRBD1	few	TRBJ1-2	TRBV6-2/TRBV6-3	TGTGCCAGCAGTTTCTACACAGGGGGGACTAACTATGGCTACACCTTC	CASSFYTGGTNYGYTF
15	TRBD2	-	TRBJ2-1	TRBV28	TGTGCCAGCAGTTTAAAGGCTAGCGGGATCTATGAGCAGTTCTTC	CASSLKASGIYEQFF
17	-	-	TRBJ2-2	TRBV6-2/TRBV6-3	TGTGCCAGCAGCCCTTCACCGAGGCCGGCAAACACCGGGGAGCTGTTTTTT	CASSPSPRPANTGELFF
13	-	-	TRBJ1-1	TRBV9	TGTGCCAGCAACTATATCCAGGGGACTGAAGCTTTCTTT	CASNYIQGTEAFF
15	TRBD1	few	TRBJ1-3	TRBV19	TGTGCCAGTAGTATAGACGGGACAGAGAGAAACACCATATATTTT	CASSIDGTERNTIYF
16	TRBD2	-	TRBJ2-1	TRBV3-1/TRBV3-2	TGTGCCAGCAGCCAAGATCACAGCGGGATCGGAAATGAGCAGTTCTTC	CASSQDHSGIGNEQFF
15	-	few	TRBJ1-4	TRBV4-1	TGCGCCAGCAGCCAAGTGTACGGTCTCCGTGAAAAACTGTTTTTT	CASSQVYGLREKLFF
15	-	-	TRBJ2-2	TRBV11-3	TGTGCCAGCAGCTCGTACCAGGATGGCCCCGGGGAGCTGTTTTTT	CASSSYQDGPGELFF
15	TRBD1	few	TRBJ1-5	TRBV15	TGTGCCACTACTCCGGGACAGGGGGCTAGTCAGCCCCAGCATTTT	CATTPGQGASQPQHF